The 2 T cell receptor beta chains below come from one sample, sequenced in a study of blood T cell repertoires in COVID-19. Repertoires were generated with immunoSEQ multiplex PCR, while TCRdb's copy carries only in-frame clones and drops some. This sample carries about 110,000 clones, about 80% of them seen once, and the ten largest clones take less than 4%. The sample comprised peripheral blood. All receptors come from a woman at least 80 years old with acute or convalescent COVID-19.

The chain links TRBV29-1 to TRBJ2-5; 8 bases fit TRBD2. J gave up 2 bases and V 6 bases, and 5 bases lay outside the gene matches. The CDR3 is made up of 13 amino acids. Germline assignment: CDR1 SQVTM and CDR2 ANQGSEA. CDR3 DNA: TGCAGCGTCGCCGGGACTAGTCAAGAGACCCAGTACTTC. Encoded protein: CSVAGTSQETQYF.

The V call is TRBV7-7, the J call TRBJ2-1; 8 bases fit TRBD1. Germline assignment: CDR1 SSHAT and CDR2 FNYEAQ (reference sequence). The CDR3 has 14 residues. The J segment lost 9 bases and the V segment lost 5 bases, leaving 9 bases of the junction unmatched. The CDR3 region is CASSPRTGSTEQFF. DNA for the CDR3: TGTGCCAGCAGCCCGAGGACAGGGTCCACTGAGCAGTTCTTC.